This is a list of T cell receptor beta chains from one sample in a study of siplizumab effects on memory and regulatory T cells. The method was immunoSEQ multiplex PCR; TCRdb's version includes in-frame clones alone and lacks a portion of them. The data hold about 82,000 clones, with roughly 87% observed a single time. The specimen was Tregs sorted from blood. Receptors were obtained from a human donor in good health. CDR3s include the opening cysteine and the closing phenylalanine or tryptophan. Each record gives: J gene, V gene, D gene, clone size, CDR3 protein, CDR3 DNA. The D gene is left open where the match is weak. A clone size is listed for some rows: how often the clone was seen (once, few, many), or a class if it is expanded.

TRBJ1-4	TRBV18	-	-	CASSPAPNEKLFF	TGTGCCAGCTCCCCGGCCCCGAATGAAAAACTGTTTTTT
TRBJ2-3	TRBV18	-	-	CASSRGASTDTQYF	TGTGCCAGCTCACGCGGCGCGAGCACAGATACGCAGTATTTT
TRBJ2-1	TRBV19	TRBD2	-	CASSILLAGNINEQFF	TGTGCCAGTAGTATTCTACTAGCGGGGAATATCAATGAGCAGTTCTTC
TRBJ2-3	TRBV30	TRBD1	-	CAWSEGQGAGDTQYF	TGTGCCTGGAGTGAGGGACAGGGGGCGGGAGATACGCAGTATTTT
TRBJ1-2	TRBV4-3	-	few	CASSQGGYPYGYTF	TGCGCCAGCAGCCAAGGAGGATACCCCTATGGCTACACCTTC
TRBJ1-1	TRBV4-1	-	-	CASSQEGYEAFF	TGCGCCAGCAGCCAAGAGGGGTATGAAGCTTTCTTT
TRBJ1-4	TRBV30	-	-	CAWSDGDRREKLFF	TGTGCCTGGAGTGATGGGGACCGCCGTGAAAAACTGTTTTTT
TRBJ2-6	TRBV10-3	-	-	CAISEGLPSGANVLTF	TGTGCCATCAGTGAGGGCTTGCCATCTGGGGCCAACGTCCTGACTTTC
TRBJ1-1	TRBV28	-	few	CASSFWFRENTEAFF	TGTGCCAGCAGTTTTTGGTTCAGGGAGAACACTGAAGCTTTCTTT
TRBJ2-5	TRBV28	TRBD1	-	CASSLRGGSETQYF	TGTGCCAGCAGTTTGAGAGGGGGCAGTGAGACCCAGTACTTC
TRBJ2-3	TRBV6-6	-	once	CASSSYRGGRTDTQYF	TGTGCCAGCAGCTCCTACCGGGGAGGCCGCACAGATACGCAGTATTTT
TRBJ1-1	TRBV7-2	-	-	CASSLQSPMNTEAFF	TGTGCCAGCAGCCTACAATCCCCCATGAACACTGAAGCTTTCTTT
TRBJ2-1	TRBV11-1	-	-	CASSLRAGGGLDEQFF	TGTGCCAGCAGCTTAAGGGCTGGGGGGGGGCTCGATGAGCAGTTCTTC
TRBJ1-1	TRBV2	TRBD1	-	CASGEGTGVNTEAFF	TGTGCCAGCGGGGAGGGGACAGGGGTGAACACTGAAGCTTTCTTT
TRBJ1-6	TRBV7-9	-	-	CASSLDNSPLHF	TGTGCCAGCAGCTTAGATAATTCACCCCTCCACTTT
TRBJ2-7	TRBV5-1	-	-	CASSLGGYEQYF	TGCGCCAGCAGCTTGGGGGGATACGAGCAGTACTTC
TRBJ2-1	TRBV7-6	-	-	CASSLALQSPEQFF	TGTGCCAGCAGCTTAGCCCTACAGAGCCCCGAGCAGTTCTTC
TRBJ1-1	TRBV6-5	-	once	CASSYTGSTEAFF	TGTGCCAGCAGTTACACAGGGTCCACTGAAGCTTTCTTT
TRBJ1-2	TRBV30	-	-	CAWSRVQPNYGYTF	TGTGCCTGGAGCCGAGTCCAGCCTAACTATGGCTACACCTTC
TRBJ2-7	TRBV7-9	TRBD1	few	CASSFSRTGSSYEQYF	TGTGCCAGCAGCTTTTCCAGGACAGGGAGCTCCTACGAGCAGTACTTC
TRBJ1-1	TRBV6-6	-	-	CASSYSKGNTEAFF	TGTGCCAGCAGTTACTCGAAGGGGAACACTGAAGCTTTCTTT
TRBJ2-7	TRBV6-5	-	-	CASSYLLKGEQYF	TGTGCCAGCAGTTACCTCCTCAAAGGCGAGCAGTACTTC
TRBJ2-3	TRBV7-2	TRBD2	-	CASSLAGTSGLTKGQYF	TGTGCCAGCAGCTTAGCCGGGACTAGCGGGTTAACCAAGGGGCAGTATTTT
TRBJ2-2	TRBV5-1	-	-	CASTQQGNTGELFF	TGCGCCAGCACCCAACAGGGGAACACCGGGGAGCTGTTTTTT
TRBJ1-5	TRBV7-2	TRBD1	-	CASSPSGATGGRPQHF	TGTGCCAGCAGCCCTAGTGGGGCGACAGGGGGCCGGCCCCAGCATTTT
TRBJ1-4	TRBV2	-	-	CASSSGTGGANEKLFF	TGTGCCAGCAGTTCCGGGACGGGAGGGGCCAATGAAAAACTGTTTTTT
TRBJ2-5	TRBV5-4	TRBD1	-	CASSGGQGRGYQETQYF	TGTGCCAGCAGCGGGGGACAGGGGAGAGGGTACCAAGAGACCCAGTACTTC
TRBJ1-5	TRBV5-4	-	-	CASSRETAINQPQHF	TGTGCCAGCAGCCGGGAGACAGCAATCAATCAGCCCCAGCATTTT
TRBJ1-4	TRBV19	TRBD1	-	CASSAGTGYEKLFF	TGTGCCAGTAGTGCCGGGACAGGGTACGAAAAACTGTTTTTT
TRBJ1-1	TRBV4-1	TRBD1	-	CASSLLTGGNTEAFF	TGCGCCAGCAGCCTGCTCACAGGGGGTAACACTGAAGCTTTCTTT
TRBJ1-2	TRBV5-1	TRBD1	-	CASSLGDRGSYTF	TGCGCCAGCAGCCTAGGGGACAGGGGAAGCTACACCTTC